Listed below are T cell receptor beta chains from one sample, sequenced in a study of blood T cell repertoires in COVID-19. Some clones are missing from TCRdb's copy, which holds only in-frame ones; the method was immunoSEQ multiplex PCR. The sample includes 270,000 or so clones, 85% to 90% of them seen just once. The sample was peripheral blood. The receptor source for this set is a man aged 35-49 years with acute or convalescent COVID-19. CDR3s include the opening cysteine and the closing phenylalanine or tryptophan. Fields, in order: V gene, J gene, clone size, D gene, CDR3 DNA, CDR3 protein. D genes are given only for firm matches. Clone size, where shown, is once, few, many, or a class for clones that have expanded.

TRBV12-3/TRBV12-4	TRBJ2-1	-	-	TGTGCCAGCAGTTTATCAGCTAGCGCTGAGCAGTTCTTC	CASSLSASAEQFF
TRBV27	TRBJ1-5	-	-	TGTGCCAGCAGTCCTTTCACTAATCAGCCCCAGCATTTT	CASSPFTNQPQHF
TRBV7-8	TRBJ1-1	once	TRBD1	TGTGCCAGCAGCGCTCGGGGACAGACTAACACTGAAGCTTTCTTT	CASSARGQTNTEAFF
TRBV2	TRBJ2-1	-	TRBD2	TGTGCCAGCAGTGCTACGGCTAGCGGGGTGGGGGAGCAGTTCTTC	CASSATASGVGEQFF
TRBV10-2	TRBJ2-7	-	TRBD2	TGCGCCAGCGGCGGGGGGGCGTACGAGCAGTACTTC	CASGGGAYEQYF
TRBV11-2	TRBJ2-7	few	-	TGTGCCAGCAGCTTAGGGTACAGGCCGATTCCCTACGAGCAGTACTTC	CASSLGYRPIPYEQYF
TRBV30	TRBJ2-3	-	-	TGTGCCTGGAAACAGGGAACAGATACGCAGTATTTT	CAWKQGTDTQYF
TRBV5-1	TRBJ2-7	-	TRBD2	TGCGCCAGCAGCCGCGGGACTAACCCCTCCTACGAGCAGTACTTC	CASSRGTNPSYEQYF
TRBV6-1	TRBJ1-1	-	-	TGTGCCAGCAGTCTCGGGTGGGGGGATGAAGCTTTCTTT	CASSLGWGDEAFF
TRBV19	TRBJ1-2	-	-	TGTGCCAGTAGTATAGCCCGGACAGCTAACTATGGCTACACCTTC	CASSIARTANYGYTF
TRBV5-5	TRBJ1-2	-	-	TGTGCCAGCAGCCGGGACACAGCTAACTATGGCTACACCTTC	CASSRDTANYGYTF